These 7 T cell receptor beta chains were sequenced from one sample in a study of OX40 agonist ivuxolimab in advanced cancers. The assay was immunoSEQ multiplex PCR, and TCRdb's table has in-frame clones only and misses some. This table holds about 82,000 clones, 88% found once. The specimen was CD4+ or CD8+ T cells sorted from blood, collected in a trial of the OX40 agonist ivuxolimab. The receptors here all came from an adult with an advanced solid tumor such as melanoma, head and neck, liver or kidney cancer.

The gene calls are TRBV21-1 and TRBJ2-1; no DNA check was done on the table's D call, TRBD2. TRBV21-1 is shown as a pseudogene. The CDR3 is 16 amino acids. CDR3 sequence reads: CASSIGLAGQYNEQFF. In nucleotides, the CDR3 is TGTGCCAGCAGCATCGGACTAGCGGGACAATACAATGAGCAGTTCTTC.

This clone has just one count. The rearrangement joins TRBV28 to TRBJ2-1, with TRBD2 matching 7 bases. V shed 5 bases, J shed 8 bases, and the junction held 6 bases outside the gene matches. The CDR3 covers 13 residues. Germline CDR1 is MDHEN and CDR2 is SYDVKM. CDR3 sequence: CASSHTSVDEQFF. The CDR3 DNA follows: TGTGCCAGCAGTCATACTAGCGTTGATGAGCAGTTCTTC.

This sequence joins TRBV30 and TRBJ2-3, with 10 nucleotides matching TRBD2. Germline V gene lookup returns CDR1 GTSNPN and CDR2 SVGIG (reference sequence). CDR3 length: 17 amino acids. The V segment lost 4 bases and the J segment 4 bases; nucleotides outside the gene matches: 14. CDR3: CAWNLAGVVIGADTQYF. In nucleotides, the CDR3 is TGTGCCTGGAATCTAGCGGGAGTAGTTATTGGCGCAGATACGCAGTATTTT.

V and J are TRBV6-6 and TRBJ2-1, with 8 bases matching TRBD2. This CDR3 spans 16 amino acids. Trimming cost V 6 bases and J 4 bases; bases outside gene matches: 11. Germline loops: CDR1 MNHNY, CDR2 SVGAGI (reference sequence). The chain's CDR3 is CASSPGIAGPYNEQFF. CDR3 DNA: TGTGCCAGCAGCCCCGGAATAGCGGGACCATACAATGAGCAGTTCTTC.

By share, this clone counts as medium-sized. The chain combines TRBV7-2 with TRBJ2-1; the D is unclear. The length of the CDR3 is 14 residues. Per germline, CDR1 SGHTA and CDR2 FQGNSA. The germline V and J ends were trimmed by 7 bases and 2 bases, with 12 bases remaining between them. The CDR3 DNA sequence: TGTGCCAGCAAGAGCGACCCCGCCTACAATGAGCAGTTCTTC. This codes for CASKSDPAYNEQFF. The full variable domain, in which reference TRBV7-2 and TRBJ2-1 provide the parts outside the CDR3, is GAGVSQSPSNKVTEKGKDVELRCDPISGHTALYWYRQSLGQGLEFLIYFQGNSAPDKSGLPSDRFSAERTGGSVSTLTIQRTQQEDSAVYLCASKSDPAYNEQFFGPGTRLTVL.

The chain joins TRBV5-1 to TRBJ1-1, with D tentatively TRBD1 (5 bases). CDR1 is SGHRS, CDR2 YFSETQ, per germline. Trimming removed 2 bases from V and 5 bases from J, with 13 bases in between. The CDR3 covers 14 residues. CDR3 loop: CASSFGGGGTEAFF. The DNA for the CDR3 is TGCGCCAGCAGCTTTGGCGGGGGAGGTACTGAAGCTTTCTTT.

This chain uses TRBV5-4 with TRBJ2-3, with 7 positions matching TRBD2. Losses at the gene ends were 2 bases for V and 1 base for J; bases not matched to a gene: 4. Germline V gene lookup returns CDR1 SGHNT and CDR2 YYREEE (reference sequence). CDR3 size: 15 residues. The CDR3 region has the DNA TGTGCCAGCAGCTTTGGCGGGGGACGCACAGATACGCAGTATTTT. This encodes CASSFGGGRTDTQYF.